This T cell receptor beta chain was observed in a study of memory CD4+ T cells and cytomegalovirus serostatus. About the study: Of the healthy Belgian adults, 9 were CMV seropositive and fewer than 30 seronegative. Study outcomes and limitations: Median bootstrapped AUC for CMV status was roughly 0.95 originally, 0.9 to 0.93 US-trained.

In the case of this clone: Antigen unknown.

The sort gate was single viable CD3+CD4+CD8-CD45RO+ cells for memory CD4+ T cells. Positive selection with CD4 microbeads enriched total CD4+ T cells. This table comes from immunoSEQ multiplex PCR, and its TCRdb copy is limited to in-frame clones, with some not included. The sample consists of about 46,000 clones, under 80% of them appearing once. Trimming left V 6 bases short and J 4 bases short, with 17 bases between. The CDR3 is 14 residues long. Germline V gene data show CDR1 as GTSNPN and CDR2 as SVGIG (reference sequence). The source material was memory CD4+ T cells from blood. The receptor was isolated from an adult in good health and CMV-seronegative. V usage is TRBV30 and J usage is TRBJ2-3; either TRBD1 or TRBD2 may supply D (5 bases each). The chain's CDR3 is CACPANGAPDTQYF. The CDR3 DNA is TGTGCCTGTCCGGCAAACGGGGCACCAGATACGCAGTATTTT.